This is a list of T cell receptor beta chains from one sample in a study of T-cell reconstitution after alpha-beta-depleted transplantation in children. TCRdb ran MiXCR on the PCR reads and lists one entry per CDR3 protein. The top ten hold 51% of the sample, which has roughly 74,000 distinct CDR3 sequences, 15% to 20% seen once. Sequencing used PBMCs, mostly from graft donor cells, obtained 360 days after TCRalphabeta/CD19-depleted stem cell transplant. Every receptor here comes from a male patient between 2 and 10 years old who had a stem cell transplant for acute lymphoblastic leukemia, so the T cells may come from the graft donor. CDR3s include the opening cysteine and the closing phenylalanine or tryptophan. Fields, in order: J gene, V gene, CDR3 protein.

j_gene: TRBJ2-3
v_gene: TRBV29-1
CDR3aa: CSVVGLLEADTQYF

j_gene: TRBJ1-6
v_gene: TRBV7-2
CDR3aa: CASSLEVYNSPLHF

j_gene: TRBJ1-2
v_gene: TRBV6-5
CDR3aa: CASSYSTGNYGYTF

j_gene: TRBJ2-5
v_gene: TRBV6-5
CDR3aa: CASSYGASRETQYF

j_gene: TRBJ2-3
v_gene: TRBV10-3
CDR3aa: CAVQGSSTDTQYF

j_gene: TRBJ2-2
v_gene: TRBV6-5
CDR3aa: CASSYPGLVVGELFF

j_gene: TRBJ2-1
v_gene: TRBV5-4
CDR3aa: CASSLQGAGNEQFF

j_gene: TRBJ2-2
v_gene: TRBV6-4
CDR3aa: CASSQLASNTGELFF

j_gene: TRBJ2-3
v_gene: TRBV12-3/TRBV12-4
CDR3aa: CASALAGVTDTQYF

j_gene: TRBJ1-1
v_gene: TRBV18
CDR3aa: CASSPRWGEAFF

j_gene: TRBJ2-5
v_gene: TRBV12-3/TRBV12-4
CDR3aa: CASSLKGLGTQYF

j_gene: TRBJ2-7
v_gene: TRBV3-1
CDR3aa: CASSQDLVVWGVGPYEQYF

j_gene: TRBJ2-3
v_gene: TRBV7-2
CDR3aa: CASSLAYGSTDTQYF

j_gene: TRBJ1-1
v_gene: TRBV5-1
CDR3aa: CASSLDVRGEAFF

j_gene: TRBJ1-1
v_gene: TRBV2
CDR3aa: CASRGSLNTEAFF

j_gene: TRBJ2-3
v_gene: TRBV5-1
CDR3aa: CASSTGLAGFSTDTQYF

j_gene: TRBJ2-3
v_gene: TRBV20-1
CDR3aa: CSATPLAGLSTDTQYF

j_gene: TRBJ1-5
v_gene: TRBV12-3/TRBV12-4
CDR3aa: CASSSTDHQPQHF

j_gene: TRBJ2-1
v_gene: TRBV10-3
CDR3aa: CAIRGTSGRASEQFF

j_gene: TRBJ2-2
v_gene: TRBV5-1
CDR3aa: CASSQTGSPRTGELFF

j_gene: TRBJ2-7
v_gene: TRBV7-9
CDR3aa: CASSFKSSGGSYEQYF

j_gene: TRBJ2-1
v_gene: TRBV2
CDR3aa: CASSFQRLGANEQFF

j_gene: TRBJ2-1
v_gene: TRBV5-8
CDR3aa: CASSLVLRSSYNEQFF

j_gene: TRBJ2-5
v_gene: TRBV2
CDR3aa: CASSRSRTSETETQYF

j_gene: TRBJ2-3
v_gene: TRBV3-1
CDR3aa: CASSPLERWSTDTQYF

j_gene: TRBJ1-1
v_gene: TRBV12-3/TRBV12-4
CDR3aa: CASSLQGALGNTEAFF

j_gene: TRBJ2-5
v_gene: TRBV5-1
CDR3aa: CASSLTQSRALKEVDQETQYF

j_gene: TRBJ1-1
v_gene: TRBV12-3/TRBV12-4
CDR3aa: CASSLGGFTEAFF

j_gene: TRBJ2-3
v_gene: TRBV12-3/TRBV12-4
CDR3aa: CASSPGTATDTQYF

j_gene: TRBJ2-7
v_gene: TRBV5-1
CDR3aa: CASSLVSVERYEQYF

j_gene: TRBJ2-1
v_gene: TRBV20-1
CDR3aa: CSARRGGLYNEQFF

j_gene: TRBJ2-3
v_gene: TRBV20-1
CDR3aa: CSARDPRATDTQYF

j_gene: TRBJ2-7
v_gene: TRBV7-9
CDR3aa: CASSLRTGAEQYF

j_gene: TRBJ1-2
v_gene: TRBV20-1
CDR3aa: CSARGPTNYGYTF

j_gene: TRBJ2-7
v_gene: TRBV5-6
CDR3aa: CASSLGQGVTYEQYF

j_gene: TRBJ2-5
v_gene: TRBV4-1
CDR3aa: CASSQDRGQETQYF

j_gene: TRBJ1-3
v_gene: TRBV6-6
CDR3aa: CASSDSRGNTIYF

j_gene: TRBJ2-7
v_gene: TRBV5-1
CDR3aa: CASSTSHRSYEQYF

j_gene: TRBJ2-1
v_gene: TRBV7-9
CDR3aa: CASSLARGVVQFF

j_gene: TRBJ2-3
v_gene: TRBV12-3/TRBV12-4
CDR3aa: CASSATLGTYSSTDTQYF

j_gene: TRBJ1-1
v_gene: TRBV12-3/TRBV12-4
CDR3aa: CASSWDSLNTEAFF

j_gene: TRBJ2-5
v_gene: TRBV7-6
CDR3aa: CASSLVIRTSGIETQYF

j_gene: TRBJ2-3
v_gene: TRBV11-2
CDR3aa: CASSPLAGGGTDTQYF

j_gene: TRBJ2-1
v_gene: TRBV11-1
CDR3aa: CASSLGGTGTSSYNEQFF

j_gene: TRBJ2-7
v_gene: TRBV5-1
CDR3aa: CASSLTGEHEQYF

j_gene: TRBJ2-3
v_gene: TRBV12-3/TRBV12-4
CDR3aa: CASSFSGGLTDTQYF

j_gene: TRBJ2-7
v_gene: TRBV4-1
CDR3aa: CASSDREGAYEQYF

j_gene: TRBJ1-3
v_gene: TRBV6-4
CDR3aa: CASSAPFSGNTIYF

j_gene: TRBJ1-4
v_gene: TRBV12-3/TRBV12-4
CDR3aa: CASSFGGRKLFF

j_gene: TRBJ1-1
v_gene: TRBV11-1
CDR3aa: CASSWDRVSLQLKNTEAFF

j_gene: TRBJ2-2
v_gene: TRBV20-1
CDR3aa: CSATKPPTGELFF

j_gene: TRBJ1-2
v_gene: TRBV6-1
CDR3aa: CASSQTRLIYGYTF